These 20 T cell receptor beta chains were all obtained from the same sample, sequenced in a study of beta chain features in type 1 diabetes. Isolated RNA was reverse transcribed in full, so expressed TCRB transcripts were sequenced. Here immunoSEQ multiplex PCR was the method, and the copy in TCRdb shows in-frame clones only, minus some. The sample lists under 950,000 clones; roughly a sixth were seen once. Sequences were obtained from naive CD4+ T cells from blood. Receptors were obtained from a young woman in good health.

The chain couples TRBV6-6 to TRBJ2-3; 7 bases map to TRBD2. Germline V gene data show CDR1 as MNHNY and CDR2 as SVGAGI (reference sequence). The CDR3 runs to 16 residues. The trim removed 5 bases at V and 1 base at J, leaving 9 bases unmatched. CDR3 loop: CASSKGGAVGTDTQYF. Written as DNA, the CDR3 is TGTGCCAGCAGTAAGGGAGGGGCCGTGGGCACAGATACGCAGTATTTT.

Comment on this clone: At one end the junction does not follow the germline gene, possibly because of a read error. This chain connects TRBV7-3 to TRBJ2-3; no firm D call. The germline CDR1 and CDR2 sequences are SGHTA and FQGTGA. This CDR3 is built from 13 residues. DNA of the CDR3: TGTGCCAGCACCTTACAACACACAGATACGCAGTATTTT. Translated, it gives CASTLQHTDTQYF.

The V gene is TRBV7-2, the J gene TRBJ2-1; 7 bases agree with TRBD2. This CDR3 comprises 15 residues. Germline values: CDR1 SGHTA, CDR2 FQGNSA. The ends lost 2 bases at V and 9 bases at J; junction bases unmatched: 10. DNA of the CDR3: TGTGCCAGCAGCTTACGGCCCCCGGGGAGGGGTGAGCAGTTCTTC. Its translation: CASSLRPPGRGEQFF.

This clone has a handful of counts. This sequence joins TRBV10-3 and TRBJ2-7; possible D gene TRBD2, 6 bases. CDR3 length: 20 residues. With 0 bases removed from V and 0 bases from J, the gap between germline ends came to 24 bases. Germline-derived CDR1 and CDR2 are ENHRY and SYGVKD. As DNA, the CDR3 is TGTGCCATCAGTGAGTCTGCTGGTACAAGCGGGCGTGGAACCTCCTACGAGCAGTACTTC. Translated: CAISESAGTSGRGTSYEQYF.

This clone was counted a few times. At one boundary the junction diverges from the germline segment, which might be a read error. This chain uses TRBV28 with TRBJ1-2, with D tentatively TRBD1 (6 bases). This CDR3 has 14 residues. In germline, CDR1 is MDHEN, CDR2 SYDVKM. CDR3 sequence: CASNLGGANYGYTF. The CDR3 coding sequence is TGTGCCAGCAATTTAGGGGGGGCAAACTATGGCTACACCTTC.

The rearrangement uses TRBV18 and TRBJ2-1; 9 bases agree with TRBD2. The CDR3 loop spans 15 amino acids. V lost 2 bases and J lost 9; bases outside the gene matches: 8. Germline CDR1 KGHSH, CDR2 LQKENI. CDR3 bases: TGTGCCAGCTCACCAAGAGCGGGGGGAACTGTTGAGCAGTTCTTC. It specifies CASSPRAGGTVEQFF. The full variable domain, its missing parts supplied by reference TRBV18 and TRBJ2-1, is NAGVMQNPRHLVRRRGQEARLRCSPMKGHSHVYWYRQLPEEGLKFMVYLQKENIIDESGMPKERFSAEFPKEGPSILRIQQVVRGDSAAYFCASSPRAGGTVEQFFGPGTRLTVL.

CDR3 loop: CASSPLQGDNEQFF. Written as DNA, the CDR3 is TGTGCCAGCTCACCACTCCAGGGGGACAATGAGCAGTTCTTC. The chain links TRBV18 to TRBJ2-1; TRBD1 aligns across 7 bases. This CDR3 spans 14 amino acids. CDR1 is KGHSH, CDR2 LQKENI, per germline. J lost 5 bases, V lost 1 base, and 2 bases had no gene match.

This clone was picked up a small number of times. The same CDR3 arises from other DNA sequences in this sample as well. The chain carries TRBV7-2 and TRBJ2-5, with 16 bases matching TRBD2. From germline, CDR1 is SGHTA and CDR2 FQGNSA. Trimming cost V 5 bases and J 5 bases; bases outside gene matches: 5. The CDR3 is made up of 16 amino acids. The CDR3 here is CASSTGLAGGLETQYF. The CDR3 region has the DNA TGTGCCAGCAGCACGGGACTAGCGGGAGGGTTGGAGACCCAGTACTTC.

The chain carries TRBV6-1 and TRBJ1-1; D uncertain. CDR3 length: 13 amino acids. Germline V gives CDR1 MNHNS, CDR2 SASEGT. V was clipped by 2 bases and J by 2 bases, with 6 bases between them. CDR3 in amino acids: CASSEQHNTEAFF. The DNA of the CDR3 is TGTGCCAGCAGTGAACAGCATAACACTGAAGCTTTCTTT.

A few counts support this clone. The V call is TRBV29-1, the J call TRBJ1-2; 11 bases fit TRBD1. Germline-derived CDR1 and CDR2 are SQVTM and ANQGSEA. This CDR3 contains 12 residues. V shed 3 bases and J 7 bases; nucleotides not matched to a gene: 1. For the CDR3, the DNA is TGCAGCGTTGAGGGGACAGGGGGTGGCTACACCTTC. It specifies CSVEGTGGGYTF.

This sequence joins TRBV4-2 and TRBJ1-6; 8 nucleotides agree with TRBD1. The CDR3 covers 16 residues. Germline assignment: CDR1 LGHNA and CDR2 YNFKEQ. With 1 base clipped from V and 7 bases from J, the junction kept 6 bases outside the gene matches. CDR3 region: CASSQAQDRVNSPLHF. CDR3 sequence (DNA): TGTGCCAGCAGCCAAGCCCAGGACAGGGTCAATTCACCCCTCCACTTT.

J is TRBJ2-2 and V is TRBV5-1, with a weak D call TRBD1 (5 bases). Germline loops: CDR1 SGHRS, CDR2 YFSETQ. The CDR3 totals 14 residues. The V and J ends lost 7 bases and 5 bases respectively, with 15 bases between them. This CDR3 reads CASSRDILTGELFF. CDR3 DNA: TGCGCCAGCTCCAGGGATATTTTGACCGGGGAGCTGTTTTTT.

The chain couples TRBV28 to TRBJ1-5, with D possibly TRBD1 on 5 matching bases. CDR3 length: 16 residues. The germline V gene encodes CDR1 MDHEN and CDR2 SYDVKM. Trimming left V 5 bases short and J 2 bases short, with 16 bases between. The CDR3 nucleotides read TGTGCCAGCAGTAGGGGCAAGGCTAGGGGCAATCAGCCCCAGCATTTT. As protein: CASSRGKARGNQPQHF.

The gene calls are TRBV6-4 and TRBJ2-1; TRBD2 is a possible D gene (5 bases). The CDR3 spans 18 residues. Trimming removed 8 bases from V and 1 base from J, with 24 bases in between. CDR1 is MRHNA and CDR2 is SNTAGT in the germline V gene. This chain's CDR3 is CASPRPGSLGKSYNEQFF. CDR3 in DNA: TGTGCCAGCCCGCGTCCGGGATCACTTGGGAAGTCCTACAATGAGCAGTTCTTC.

This clone was observed a few times. This chain uses TRBV7-2 with TRBJ2-7, with 10 bases aligning to TRBD2. Germline-derived CDR1 and CDR2 are SGHTA and FQGNSA. The CDR3 runs to 16 residues. V lost 0 bases and J lost 2; bases outside the gene matches: 4. The DNA of the CDR3 is TGTGCCAGCAGCTTAGCTAGCGGGAGGTCGCCCTACGAGCAGTACTTC. Its translation: CASSLASGRSPYEQYF.

This clone was observed a few times. V is TRBV18 and J is TRBJ1-1; D possibly corresponds to TRBD1 (5 bases). The CDR3 covers 17 residues. CDR1 is KGHSH and CDR2 is LQKENI in the germline V gene. V was cut by 3 bases and J by 4 bases, with 21 bases left in between. The CDR3 loop reads CASSPTTGTGWGTEAFF. For the CDR3, the DNA is TGTGCCAGCTCACCCACTACCGGGACGGGCTGGGGCACTGAAGCTTTCTTT.

The chain employs TRBV5-4 and TRBJ2-1, with D tentatively TRBD2 (6 bases). V lost 2 bases and J lost 6, with 9 bases in between. Germline V gene sequence: CDR1 SGHNT, CDR2 YYREEE (reference sequence). This CDR3 has 13 residues. This chain's CDR3 is CASSFRDSNEQFF. Here the CDR3 DNA reads TGTGCCAGCAGCTTCCGGGACTCCAATGAGCAGTTCTTC. Combining the CDR3 with reference TRBV5-4 and TRBJ2-1 gives the whole variable domain ETGVTQSPTHLIKTRGQQVTLRCSSQSGHNTVSWYQQALGQGPQFIFQYYREEENGRGNFPPRFSGLQFPNYSSELNVNALELDDSALYLCASSFRDSNEQFFGPGTRLTVL.

The rearrangement links TRBV7-9 to TRBJ2-2; tentatively, D is TRBD2 (5 bases). V was clipped by 7 bases and J by 2 bases, with 14 bases between them. The CDR3 is 15 residues long. Per germline, CDR1 SEHNR and CDR2 FQNEAQ (reference sequence). This chain's CDR3 is CASIVIGVNTGELFF. The DNA for the CDR3 is TGTGCCAGCATCGTCATCGGGGTAAACACCGGGGAGCTGTTTTTT.

The chain has TRBV10-3 and TRBJ2-7, with 9 nucleotides matching TRBD1. Germline V gene sequence: CDR1 ENHRY, CDR2 SYGVKD. The CDR3 has 15 residues. Trimming took 5 bases from V and 1 from J; bases not matched to a gene: 6. The CDR3 sequence: CAISNVGQGSYEQYF. CDR3 in DNA: TGTGCCATCAGTAATGTCGGACAGGGGTCCTACGAGCAGTACTTC.

The chain recombines TRBV19 with TRBJ1-4; D is uncertain. The CDR3 runs to 13 residues. The germline gives CDR1 LNHDA, CDR2 SQIVND (reference sequence). With 8 bases removed from V and 5 bases from J, the gap between germline ends came to 12 bases. CDR3 coding DNA: TGTGCCAGTGGCCGGGCCGACAATGAAAAACTGTTTTTT. Its translation: CASGRADNEKLFF. Looking up the rest from reference TRBV19 and TRBJ1-4 gives the full variable domain: DGGITQSPKYLFRKEGQNVTLSCEQNLNHDAMYWYRQDPGQGLRLIYYSQIVNDFQKGDIAEGYSVSREKKESFPLTVTSAQKNPTAFYLCASGRADNEKLFFGSGTQLSVL.